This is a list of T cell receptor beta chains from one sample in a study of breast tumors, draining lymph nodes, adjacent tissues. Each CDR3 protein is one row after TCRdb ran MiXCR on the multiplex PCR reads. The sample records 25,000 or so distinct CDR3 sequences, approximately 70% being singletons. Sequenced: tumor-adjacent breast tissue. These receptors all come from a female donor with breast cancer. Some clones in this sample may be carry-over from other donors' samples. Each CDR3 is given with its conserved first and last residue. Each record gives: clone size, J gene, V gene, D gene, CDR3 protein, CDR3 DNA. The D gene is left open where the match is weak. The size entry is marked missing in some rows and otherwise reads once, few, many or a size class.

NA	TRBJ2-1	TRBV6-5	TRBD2	CASSPLAGPNNEQFF	TGTGCCAGCAGTCCCCTAGCGGGTCCTAACAATGAGCAGTTCTTC
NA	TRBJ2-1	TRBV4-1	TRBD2	CASSQTLLAGAYNEQFF	TGCGCCAGCAGCCAAACCCTCTTAGCGGGAGCTTACAATGAGCAGTTCTTC
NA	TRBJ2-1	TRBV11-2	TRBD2	CASSLVASGMFNEQFF	TGTGCCAGCAGCTTAGTCGCTAGCGGGATGTTCAATGAGCAGTTCTTC
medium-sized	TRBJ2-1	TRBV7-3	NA	CASSADPSTGNEQFF	TGTGCCAGCAGCGCGGACCCCTCTACGGGCAATGAGCAGTTCTTC
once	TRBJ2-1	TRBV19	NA	CAISQPPGDERFF	TGTGCCATTTCTCAACCCCCCGGCGATGAGCGGTTCTTC
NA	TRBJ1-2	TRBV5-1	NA	CASSLGVWVGGRVEGYTF	TGCGCCAGCAGCTTGGGGGTCTGGGTCGGGGGACGTGTGGAGGGCTACACCTTC
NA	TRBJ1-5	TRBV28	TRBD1	CASSAWDRGISNQPQHF	TGTGCCAGCAGTGCATGGGACAGGGGAATTAGCAATCAGCCCCAGCATTTT
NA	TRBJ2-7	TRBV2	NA	CASSGSVTVVYEQYF	TGTGCCAGCAGTGGATCGGTCACTGTCGTCTACGAGCAGTACTTC
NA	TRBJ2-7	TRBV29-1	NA	CSVEDQGTYEQYF	TGCAGCGTTGAGGATCAGGGGACCTACGAGCAGTACTTC
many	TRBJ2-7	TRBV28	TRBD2	CASTLSGRALYEQYF	TGTGCCAGCACCCTTAGCGGGAGGGCCCTCTACGAGCAGTACTTC
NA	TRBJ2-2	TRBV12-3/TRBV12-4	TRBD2	CASSRTGGSGELFF	TGTGCCAGCAGTCGGACGGGGGGATCCGGGGAGCTGTTTTTT
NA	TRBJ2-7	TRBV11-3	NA	CASRDTYYEQYF	TGTGCCAGCCGGGACACATACTACGAGCAGTACTTC
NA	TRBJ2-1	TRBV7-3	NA	CASSFTGAGPEQFF	TGTGCCAGCAGCTTCACAGGGGCGGGGCCCGAGCAGTTCTTC
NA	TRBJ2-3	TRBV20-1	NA	CSAKGDTPAGDTQYF	TGCAGTGCGAAGGGTGACACTCCTGCGGGAGATACGCAGTATTTT
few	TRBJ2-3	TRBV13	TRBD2	CASSSRTSGSLDVHTQYF	TGTGCCAGCAGCTCCAGGACTAGCGGGAGCCTAGACGTCCATACGCAGTATTTT
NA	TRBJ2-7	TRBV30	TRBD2	CAWSRARGSEQYF	TGTGCCTGGAGCCGGGCGCGGGGGAGCGAGCAGTACTTC
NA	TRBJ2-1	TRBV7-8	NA	CASSLGYLNEQFF	TGTGCCAGCAGCTTAGGCTACCTCAATGAGCAGTTCTTC
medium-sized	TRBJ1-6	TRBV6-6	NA	CASSYTGGRAYNSPLHF	TGTGCCAGCAGTTACACCGGAGGACGGGCTTATAATTCACCCCTCCACTTT
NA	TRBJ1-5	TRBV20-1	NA	CSARLNQPQHF	TGCAGTGCTAGGCTAAATCAGCCCCAGCATTTT
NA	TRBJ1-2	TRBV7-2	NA	CASSDDNYGYTF	TGTGCCAGCAGCGACGACAACTATGGCTACACCTTC
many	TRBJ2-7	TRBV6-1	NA	CASSVKGSYEQYF	TGTGCCAGCAGTGTTAAAGGGTCGTACGAGCAGTACTTC
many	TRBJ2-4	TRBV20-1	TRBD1	CSASPPPGQTNIQYF	TGCAGTGCTAGCCCCCCCCCGGGACAGACAAACATTCAGTACTTC